The T cell receptor (beta chain) under discussion was sequenced for a study of OX40 agonist ivuxolimab in advanced cancers. Sequencing was performed with immunoSEQ multiplex PCR; in TCRdb, only in-frame clones are kept and a portion is missing. The sample lists 10,000 to 11,000 clones, approximately 63% occurring once. Germline CDR1 and CDR2: MDHEN and SYDVKM. CDR3 length: 16 residues. V lost 2 bases to trimming and J lost 4 bases, with 15 bases between them. In its sample, this clone was seen a few times. This chain joins TRBV28 and TRBJ2-1; no definite D call. The TCR was taken from an adult with an advanced solid tumor such as melanoma, head and neck, liver or kidney cancer. The sample here was CD4+ or CD8+ T cells sorted from blood, taken in a trial of the OX40 agonist ivuxolimab. The CDR3 is CASSLIAGVLYNEQFF. In nucleotides, the CDR3 is TGTGCCAGCAGTTTAATCGCTGGGGTTCTTTACAATGAGCAGTTCTTC.